The 24 T cell receptor beta chains below come from one sample, sequenced in a study of Graves' ophthalmopathy and Graves' hyperthyroidism. Beta-chain TCR CDR3 regions were amplified from RNA transcripts. Second-round multiplex PCR came after first-round RT-PCR with HTBI primers. From the multiplex PCR reads, TCRdb called clonotypes with MiXCR, one entry per CDR3 protein. The table shows around 1,000,000 distinct CDR3 sequences, with about 35% occurring only once. The source material was peripheral blood or thyroid tissue (not recorded which). All receptors come from an adult man with Graves' hyperthyroidism.

At least ten counts were recorded for this clonotype. The chain is built from TRBV7-6 and TRBJ1-4; D call uncertain. Germline V lookup: CDR1 SGHVS, CDR2 FNYEAQ. The ends were cut back, 0 bases at V and 6 bases at J, with 8 bases in the middle. The CDR3 consists of 14 residues. The CDR3, as DNA: TGTGCCAGCAGCTTAGCGCTAGGAGATGAAAAACTGTTTTTT. Translating it yields CASSLALGDEKLFF.

This chain joins TRBV12-3 or TRBV12-4 and TRBJ2-7; no definite D call. Trimming took off 5 bases at V and 7 bases at J, with 9 bases between the two ends. The CDR3 contains 11 residues. In DNA form, the CDR3 reads TGTGCCAGCAGTCTCAAAATAGAGCAGTACTTC. It encodes CASSLKIEQYF.

V and J are TRBV29-1 and TRBJ2-5; TRBD2 aligns across 7 bases. After removal of 2 bases from V and 5 bases from J, the junction contained 5 bases not matched to a gene. This CDR3 is built from 13 residues. CDR1 and CDR2 (germline): SQVTM, ANQGSEA. The CDR3 loop is CSVETREGETQYF. The DNA for the CDR3 is TGCAGCGTTGAAACTAGGGAGGGCGAGACCCAGTACTTC.

The rearrangement uses TRBV7-2 and TRBJ2-5, with a tentative D call TRBD1 (8 bases). CDR1 is SGHTA, CDR2 FQGNSA, per germline. Between the trimmed V and J ends, which lost 4 bases and 4 bases, there was a span of 16 bases. The CDR3 spans 15 residues. CDR3 in DNA: TGTGCCAGCAGCTCCGCAGGGGGCGGGGGAGAGACCCAGTACTTC. Protein sequence: CASSSAGGGGETQYF.

This clonotype was seen ten or more times. This sequence joins TRBV19 and TRBJ1-2; D not certain. Germline V gives CDR1 LNHDA, CDR2 SQIVND (reference sequence). V shed 6 bases and J shed 3 bases, with 8 bases lying between them. This CDR3 comprises 12 residues. The CDR3 is CASSPSYYGYTF. CDR3 in DNA: TGTGCCAGTAGCCCTTCATACTATGGCTACACCTTC.

This clonotype was recorded at least ten times. The genes are TRBV7-9 and TRBJ1-2; tentative D call: TRBD1 (5 bases). CDR1 and CDR2 (germline): SEHNR, FQNEAQ (reference sequence). V dropped 1 base and J dropped 0 bases, with 12 bases sitting between them. The CDR3 contains 16 residues. The CDR3 protein is CASSLVLRGPNYGYTF. Here the CDR3 DNA reads TGTGCCAGCAGCTTAGTCCTCCGGGGACCTAACTATGGCTACACCTTC.

This clonotype showed up many times. V usage is TRBV2 and J usage is TRBJ2-7, with D unresolved. Trimming removed 6 bases at V and 3 bases at J, with 12 bases between. This CDR3 spans 13 amino acids. Germline assignment: CDR1 SNHLY and CDR2 FYNNEI. The CDR3 reads CASRLTKNYEQYF. Here the CDR3 DNA reads TGTGCCAGCAGGCTGACGAAGAACTACGAGCAGTACTTC.

This chain links TRBV30 with TRBJ2-5; tentatively, D is TRBD2 (6 bases). Germline assignment: CDR1 GTSNPN and CDR2 SVGIG (reference sequence). The CDR3 length is 15 residues. The V end was cut by 0 bases, the J end by 1 base, with 12 bases between. CDR3 residues: CAWSVRGTAQETQYF. For the CDR3, the DNA is TGTGCCTGGAGTGTTCGCGGGACGGCCCAAGAGACCCAGTACTTC.

The table lists this clonotype with a few counts. This rearrangement joins TRBV19 to TRBJ2-7, with 9 bases fitting TRBD1. The trim removed 3 bases at V and 1 base at J, leaving 1 base unmatched. The V gene's germline CDR1 is LNHDA and CDR2 SQIVND (reference sequence). CDR3 size: 14 residues. The CDR3 nucleotides are TGTGCCAGTAGTATGGGGACAGGGTCCTACGAGCAGTACTTC. As protein: CASSMGTGSYEQYF.

This clonotype showed up just a few times. V gene TRBV5-1 combines with J gene TRBJ1-1, with D unclear. The CDR3 is 14 amino acids. Trimming pared 0 bases from V and 5 bases from J, leaving 11 bases between. The V gene's germline CDR1 is SGHRS and CDR2 YFSETQ. CDR3 DNA: TGCGCCAGCAGCTTGGGATTGAAGACGACTGAAGCTTTCTTT. The encoded protein is CASSLGLKTTEAFF.

Ten or more counts support this clonotype. The rearrangement uses TRBV11-2 and TRBJ2-7; either TRBD1 or TRBD2 may supply D (5 bases each). The germline CDR1 and CDR2 sequences are SGHAT and FQNNGV. CDR3 length: 17 amino acids. Trimming took off 6 bases at V and 4 bases at J, with 25 bases between the two ends. The chain's CDR3 is CASRPRVGVGTKYEQYF. CDR3 bases: TGTGCCAGCAGGCCTCGAGTAGGAGTAGGGACCAAATACGAGCAGTACTTC.

This clonotype was counted many times. This chain links TRBV6-2 or TRBV6-3 with TRBJ1-1; the match to TRBD1 covers 7 bases. Germline CDR1 reads MNHEY; CDR2 reads SVGEGT. This CDR3 spans 15 amino acids. Trimming cost V 2 bases and J 6 bases; bases outside gene matches: 9. The CDR3 nucleotides are TGTGCCAGCAGTTACGATGACAGGGCGTACGCTGAAGCTTTCTTT. Its protein is CASSYDDRAYAEAFF.

This clonotype has a count of ten or more. J is TRBJ2-2 and V is TRBV10-3; no reliable D call. CDR3 length equals 14 residues. V was trimmed by 4 bases and J by 0 bases, leaving 6 bases between them. Germline values: CDR1 ENHRY, CDR2 SYGVKD. CDR3 nucleotide sequence: TGTGCCATCAGTGTAGGGTCGAACACCGGGGAGCTGTTTTTT. Its protein product is CAISVGSNTGELFF.

There are a few counts of this clonotype. The CDR3 DNA reads TGTGCCTCAGAGAATAGGCGTGAAGCTTTCTTT. This encodes CASENRREAFF. V and J are TRBV30 and TRBJ1-1; D remains unclear. CDR1 and CDR2 (germline): GTSNPN, SVGIG (reference sequence). Trimming shortened V by 7 bases and J by 7 bases, and 13 bases separated the two germline ends. CDR3 length: 11 residues.

The genes are TRBV20-1 and TRBJ1-1; tentative D call: TRBD1 (5 bases). Germline V lookup: CDR1 DFQATT, CDR2 SNEGSKA (reference sequence). The CDR3 spans 14 residues. V lost 0 bases and J 5 bases, leaving 13 bases between the germline ends. CDR3 DNA: TGCAGTGCTAGAGATGGGCGGGGGAGGACTGAAGCTTTCTTT. This translates into CSARDGRGRTEAFF.

This clonotype has a count of ten or more. The genes are TRBV5-4 and TRBJ2-2, with D uncertain. The CDR3 extends over 13 amino acids. Trimming stripped 5 bases from V and 6 bases from J, with 11 bases between. Per germline, CDR1 SGHNT and CDR2 YYREEE (reference sequence). CDR3 sequence (DNA): TGTGCCAGCAGTTTAGTGATCCCCGGGGAGCTGTTTTTT. Translating gives CASSLVIPGELFF.

This clonotype was observed at least ten times. The chain recombines TRBV15 with TRBJ1-5, with a weak D call TRBD1 (5 bases). V lost 1 base, J lost 0 bases, and 10 bases lay in between. Germline CDR1 reads LNHNV; CDR2 reads YYDKDF (reference sequence). The CDR3 runs 16 residues. Here the CDR3 reads CATSRAGPYSNQPQHF. Written as DNA, the CDR3 is TGTGCCACCAGCAGAGCGGGACCTTATAGCAATCAGCCCCAGCATTTT. The entire variable domain, with the rest obtained from reference TRBV15 and TRBJ1-5, is as follows: DAMVIQNPRYQVTQFGKPVTLSCSQTLNHNVMYWYQQKSSQAPKLLFHYYDKDFNNEADTPDNFQSRRPNTSFCFLDIRSPGLGDTAMYLCATSRAGPYSNQPQHFGDGTRLSIL.

The genes are TRBV7-3 and TRBJ2-7; 12 bases match TRBD2. The CDR3 has 15 residues. Trimming at V came to 5 bases and at J to 5 bases, leaving 7 bases not matched to a gene. Germline assignment: CDR1 SGHTA and CDR2 FQGTGA. The chain's CDR3 is CASSPRTSGINEQYF. CDR3 DNA: TGTGCCAGCAGCCCTCGGACTAGCGGGATCAACGAGCAGTACTTC.

This clonotype occurred many times. The J gene is TRBJ2-7, the V gene TRBV5-1, with a tentative D call TRBD2 (6 bases). CDR1 SGHRS and CDR2 YFSETQ come from the germline V gene. The V end lost 5 bases, the J end lost 5 bases, and 14 bases lay between the germline ends. The CDR3 runs to 13 residues. CDR3: CASSSGSADEQYF. CDR3 nucleotides: TGCGCCAGCAGTTCCGGGAGTGCCGACGAGCAGTACTTC.

This clonotype was picked up many times. This sequence joins TRBV2 and TRBJ1-6, with 12 nucleotides matching TRBD1. Germline V gene lookup returns CDR1 SNHLY and CDR2 FYNNEI. CDR3 length equals 13 residues. The junction had 4 bases not matched to a gene; V was cut back by 7 bases and J by 12 bases. CDR3 sequence: CASIGTGGEPLHF. DNA of the CDR3: TGTGCCAGCATTGGGACAGGGGGCGAACCCCTCCACTTT.

The genes are TRBV13 and TRBJ2-7; D is perhaps TRBD2 (5 bases). The CDR3 runs to 18 residues. Trimming took off 5 bases at V and 5 bases at J, with 28 bases between the two ends. Per the germline V gene, CDR1 is PRHDT and CDR2 is FYEKMQ (reference sequence). The CDR3: CASSQGLGLWALNNEQYF. CDR3 nucleotides: TGTGCCAGCAGCCAAGGACTTGGCTTATGGGCTTTGAACAACGAGCAGTACTTC.

This clonotype appeared many times. CDR3 bases: TGTGCCAGCGCTCCCGGGGGACTAGCGGGAGCAAGGGAGACCCAGTACTTC. Protein sequence: CASAPGGLAGARETQYF. The chain carries TRBV6-5 and TRBJ2-5; 14 bases are a match to TRBD2. This CDR3 has 17 amino acids. V trimming: 8 bases; J trimming: 5 bases; junction bases outside the gene matches: 13. Germline V gives CDR1 MNHEY, CDR2 SVGAGI.

This clonotype has a handful of counts. This chain uses TRBV29-1 with TRBJ2-7, with TRBD2 identical over 14 bases. V lost 3 bases, J lost 5 bases, and 6 bases stayed unmatched. Germline CDR1 SQVTM, CDR2 ANQGSEA. CDR3 length: 15 amino acids. This CDR3 reads CSVDAGTSGRDEQYF. DNA for the CDR3: TGCAGCGTTGACGCAGGGACTAGCGGGAGAGACGAGCAGTACTTC.

Comments on this clonotype: A clone one base away is much larger, so this may be a read error. The CDR3 is CASSPDGTQYF. The CDR3 nucleotides are TGTGCCAGCAGCCCCGATGGGACCCAGTACTTC. The chain joins TRBV14 to TRBJ2-5; no firm D call. V was clipped by 4 bases and J by 7 bases, with 7 bases between them. The germline CDR1 and CDR2 sequences are SGHDN and FVKESK. The CDR3 is made up of 11 amino acids. Full variable domain (remainder filled in from reference TRBV14 and TRBJ2-5): EAGVTQFPSHSVIEKGQTVTLRCDPISGHDNLYWYRRVMGKEIKFLLHFVKESKQDESGMPNNRFLAERTGGTYSTLKVQPAELEDSGVYFCASSPDGTQYFGPGTRLLVL.